A single sample gave rise to the 21 T cell receptor beta chains below, sequenced in a study of cytomegalovirus exposure and HLA in healthy donors. The PCR was carried out with 60 Vbeta primers and 13 Jbeta primers. Assay used: immunoSEQ multiplex PCR; TCRdb lists only in-frame clones, some missing. The data hold 100,000 to 150,000 clones, with 60% to 80% observed a single time. Sequencing was performed on PBMCs. These receptors originate from a male donor in good health and CMV-seronegative.

The chain joins TRBV19 to TRBJ1-6; 9 bases fit TRBD1. V shed 1 base and J 8 bases; nucleotides not matched to a gene: 9. This CDR3 region has 17 residues. Germline assignment: CDR1 LNHDA and CDR2 SQIVND (reference sequence). DNA of the CDR3: TGTGCCAGTAGTATAGCCCCACAGGGGGCAAGGGATTCACCCCTCCACTTT. Its protein product is CASSIAPQGARDSPLHF.

This chain links TRBV13 with TRBJ2-3; 12 positions agree with TRBD2. There are 16 residues in the CDR3. J was trimmed by 11 bases and V by 1 base; bases with no gene match: 10. Germline CDR1 reads PRHDT; CDR2 reads FYEKMQ (reference sequence). This CDR3 reads CASSLVPSGGGLGQYF. The CDR3 DNA is TGTGCCAGCAGCTTAGTCCCTAGCGGGGGGGGCTTGGGGCAGTATTTT.

The chain is built from TRBV11-1 and TRBJ2-1, with 11 positions matching TRBD1. The CDR3 is 15 residues long. The V gene end was trimmed by 6 bases and the J gene end by 7 bases; junction bases not matched to a gene: 8. The germline gives CDR1 SGHAT, CDR2 FQDESV (reference sequence). CDR3 sequence: CASRIGQGAKNEQFF. CDR3 DNA: TGTGCCAGCAGGATAGGACAGGGGGCTAAGAATGAGCAGTTCTTC.

The CDR3 region has the DNA TGTGCCAGCAGCCAAGATGGCATCGAGCAGTACTTC. As protein: CASSQDGIEQYF. V is TRBV4-2 and J is TRBJ2-7; no reliable D call. CDR3 size: 12 residues. Germline V gene lookup returns CDR1 LGHNA and CDR2 YNFKEQ. The V end was cut by 0 bases, the J end by 6 bases, with 6 bases between.

This clone occurred once. This chain uses TRBV19 with TRBJ1-1, with no clear D. Trimming left V 7 bases short and J 6 bases short, with 15 bases between. This CDR3 has 13 amino acids. Germline CDR1 LNHDA, CDR2 SQIVND (reference sequence). For the CDR3, the DNA is TGTGCCAGTACCTATATCGGGGTCGCTGAAGCTTTCTTT. Amino acids: CASTYIGVAEAFF. The variable domain in full, with the rest retrieved from reference TRBV19 and TRBJ1-1, is DGGITQSPKYLFRKEGQNVTLSCEQNLNHDAMYWYRQDPGQGLRLIYYSQIVNDFQKGDIAEGYSVSREKKESFPLTVTSAQKNPTAFYLCASTYIGVAEAFFGQGTRLTVV.

This chain uses TRBV14 with TRBJ1-2; D gene unclear. This CDR3 contains 13 residues. The germline CDR1 and CDR2 sequences are SGHDN and FVKESK. Trimming left V 2 bases short and J 5 bases short, with 9 bases between. The CDR3 is CASSQKRTYGYTF. CDR3 bases: TGTGCCAGCAGCCAAAAACGGACTTATGGCTACACCTTC.

This chain uses TRBV28 with TRBJ1-1; maybe TRBD1 (5 bases). The CDR3 extends over 16 amino acids. Trimming left V 6 bases short and J 3 bases short, with 20 bases between. Looked up from germline, CDR1 is MDHEN and CDR2 is SYDVKM. In DNA form, the CDR3 reads TGTGCCAGCAGCGGGCCTCAGGGCTTATCGGACACTGAAGCTTTCTTT. Its protein product is CASSGPQGLSDTEAFF. Based on the CDR3 plus reference TRBV28 and TRBJ1-1, the full variable domain is DVKVTQSSRYLVKRTGEKVFLECVQDMDHENMFWYRQDPGLGLRLIYFSYDVKMKEKGDIPEGYSVSREKKERFSLILESASTNQTSMYLCASSGPQGLSDTEAFFGQGTRLTVV.

The chain carries TRBV6-1 and TRBJ1-5; D gene unclear. CDR3 length equals 15 residues. CDR1 and CDR2 from the germline V gene are MNHNS and SASEGT. Trimming removed 6 bases at V and 0 bases at J, with 12 bases between. The CDR3 coding sequence is TGTGCCAGCAGCCCCGACATATATAGCAATCAGCCCCAGCATTTT. Translating it yields CASSPDIYSNQPQHF.

The chain has TRBV29-1 and TRBJ1-1; TRBD1 is a possible D gene (6 bases). Germline V gene data show CDR1 as SQVTM and CDR2 as ANQGSEA. V lost 4 bases, J lost 3 bases, and 18 bases lay in between. The CDR3 length is 15 residues. In DNA, the CDR3 is TGCAGCGTTGTCACCACACAGGGTCTGGACACTGAAGCTTTCTTT. Encoded protein: CSVVTTQGLDTEAFF.

This chain connects TRBV9 to TRBJ1-6; D gene unclear. The CDR3 is made up of 14 amino acids. Germline V gene sequence: CDR1 SGDLS, CDR2 YYNGEE. V lost 4 bases and J 12 bases, leaving 17 bases between the germline ends. CDR3 loop: CASSPIMGGGPLHF. CDR3 bases: TGTGCCAGCAGCCCCATCATGGGAGGAGGACCCCTCCACTTT.

CDR3 in amino acids: CASSLALGDNLEAFF. In nucleotides, the CDR3 is TGTGCCAGCAGCTTAGCGCTAGGGGACAACCTTGAAGCTTTCTTT. This chain links TRBV7-9 with TRBJ1-1, with D maybe TRBD1 (6 bases). Germline CDR1 SEHNR, CDR2 FQNEAQ (reference sequence). The CDR3 has 15 residues. Trimming removed 0 bases at V and 7 bases at J, with 15 bases between.

This CDR3 is CASRTGGGFTEAFF. The CDR3 bases are TGCGCCAGCAGGACAGGGGGTGGTTTTACTGAAGCTTTCTTT. J is TRBJ1-1 and V is TRBV5-1; 9 bases agree with TRBD1. V lost 5 bases and J lost 5; bases outside the gene matches: 7. The CDR3 has 14 residues. Germline V gene data show CDR1 as SGHRS and CDR2 as YFSETQ.

This chain links TRBV7-8 with TRBJ2-1, with TRBD1 matching 9 bases. After removal of 3 bases from V and 7 bases from J, the junction contained 4 bases not matched to a gene. The germline CDR1 and CDR2 sequences are SGHVS and FQNEAQ. The CDR3 runs to 14 residues. CDR3 sequence (DNA): TGTGCCAGCAGCTTTTTCGGGACAGGGAATGAGCAGTTCTTC. As protein: CASSFFGTGNEQFF.

The V gene is TRBV11-3, the J gene TRBJ2-1, with a tentative D call TRBD1 (5 bases). CDR1 and CDR2 (germline): SGHNT, YENEEA. V lost 5 bases, J lost 4 bases, and 27 bases lay in between. This CDR3 is 19 amino acids long. CDR3 loop: CASSLNPQGLGGEYNEQFF. The CDR3 nucleotides read TGTGCCAGCAGCCTCAACCCGCAGGGTTTGGGCGGAGAATACAATGAGCAGTTCTTC.

The genes are TRBV28 and TRBJ2-7, with 7 bases identical to TRBD2. The germline CDR1 and CDR2 sequences are MDHEN and SYDVKM. J was trimmed by 3 bases and V by 5 bases; bases with no gene match: 10. This CDR3 region has 15 residues. The CDR3 DNA is TGTGCCAGCAGTCCTATTGGGCGGGGGAGCTACGAGCAGTACTTC. Amino acids: CASSPIGRGSYEQYF.

The CDR3 DNA reads as TGTGCCAGCAGCCAAACACAAGGGGGTTATTACGAGCAGTACTTC. Its translation is CASSQTQGGYYEQYF. The V and J genes are TRBV7-6 and TRBJ2-7; D may be TRBD1 (6 bases). The germline V gene encodes CDR1 SGHVS and CDR2 FNYEAQ. Trimming cost V 5 bases and J 4 bases, with 18 bases left between them. This CDR3 is 15 amino acids long.

This rearrangement joins TRBV18 to TRBJ2-5; 8 bases line up with TRBD2. Germline values: CDR1 KGHSH, CDR2 LQKENI. The CDR3 length is 15 residues. The V gene end was trimmed by 5 bases and the J gene end by 3 bases; junction bases not matched to a gene: 8. CDR3 DNA: TGTGCCAGCTCAACCATACTAGCGGTAAAAGAGACCCAGTACTTC. This gives the protein CASSTILAVKETQYF.

This sequence joins TRBV10-3 and TRBJ2-7, with D hard to call. This CDR3 contains 14 residues. Deletions cut 4 bases from V and 1 base from J, with 11 bases between. Germline CDR1 is ENHRY and CDR2 is SYGVKD. In DNA form, the CDR3 reads TGTGCCATCAGTGGTAGGAAACAGTCCTACGAGCAGTACTTC. Amino acids: CAISGRKQSYEQYF.

The chain joins TRBV30 to TRBJ1-4; D remains unclear. The CDR3 runs 12 residues. V shed 3 bases and J shed 7 bases, with 9 bases lying between them. CDR1 is GTSNPN and CDR2 is SVGIG in the germline V gene (reference sequence). The CDR3 DNA reads TGTGCCTGGAGAACTCCGGGTGAAAAACTGTTTTTT. Translating gives CAWRTPGEKLFF.

The chain combines TRBV5-5 with TRBJ2-5, with 16 positions matching TRBD2. The CDR3 sequence is 18 residues long. V shed 4 bases, J shed 2 bases, and the junction held 8 bases outside the gene matches. Germline V gives CDR1 SGHKS, CDR2 YYEKEE (reference sequence). The CDR3 is CASSKGLAGGLVQETQYF. The CDR3 DNA reads as TGTGCCAGCAGCAAGGGACTAGCGGGGGGGTTAGTACAAGAGACCCAGTACTTC.

The chain employs TRBV19 and TRBJ2-1; 7 nucleotides match TRBD2. Trimming removed 7 bases from V and 7 bases from J; junction bases left unmatched: 10. The CDR3 contains 14 residues. CDR1 is LNHDA, CDR2 SQIVND, per germline (reference sequence). The CDR3 protein is CASIDGGTVNEQFF. As DNA, the CDR3 is TGTGCCAGTATAGACGGGGGGACGGTGAATGAGCAGTTCTTC.